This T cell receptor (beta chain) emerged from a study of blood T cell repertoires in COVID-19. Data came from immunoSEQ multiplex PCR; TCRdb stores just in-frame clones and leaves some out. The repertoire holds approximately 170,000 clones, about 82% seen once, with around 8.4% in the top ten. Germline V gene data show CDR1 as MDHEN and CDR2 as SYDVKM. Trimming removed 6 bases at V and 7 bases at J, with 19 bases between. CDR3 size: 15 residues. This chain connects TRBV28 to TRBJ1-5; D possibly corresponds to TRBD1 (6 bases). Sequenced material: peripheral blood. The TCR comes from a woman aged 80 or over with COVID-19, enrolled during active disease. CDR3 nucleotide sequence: TGTGCCAGCAGCCCCGACAGTACGACAGGCCAGCCCCAGCATTTT. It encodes CASSPDSTTGQPQHF.